The next 12 T cell receptor beta chains were all read from a single sample in a study of blood T cell repertoires in COVID-19. The protocol was immunoSEQ multiplex PCR, while the TCRdb copy is restricted to in-frame clones and leaves out a portion. The sample has a few hundred thousand clones, around 87% seen once. Source material: PBMCs or T cells enriched from blood (not recorded which). The receptor set was obtained from a woman aged 50 to 60 who had recovered from COVID-19.

The chain joins TRBV10-3 to TRBJ2-1; D remains ambiguous. V gave up 3 bases and J gave up 1 base, with 7 bases separating them. The CDR3 is 14 amino acids. Per the germline V gene, CDR1 is ENHRY and CDR2 is SYGVKD. CDR3 in DNA: TGTGCCATCAGTGACCGAGAGTCCTACAATGAGCAGTTCTTC. It is translated as CAISDRESYNEQFF.

V gene TRBV18 combines with J gene TRBJ1-1; D gene uncertain. V dropped 2 bases and J dropped 0 bases, with 4 bases sitting between them. The CDR3 consists of 13 residues. The germline V gene encodes CDR1 KGHSH and CDR2 LQKENI. The CDR3 protein is CASSPGLNTEAFF. CDR3 bases: TGTGCCAGCTCACCAGGCCTGAACACTGAAGCTTTCTTT.

The CDR3 sequence is CASSRTGGSGYTF. In nucleotides, the CDR3 is TGTGCCAGCAGTCGGACAGGGGGCTCGGGCTACACCTTC. This chain connects TRBV12-3 or TRBV12-4 to TRBJ1-2; 11 bases line up with TRBD1. The CDR3 contains 13 residues. The ends lost 5 bases at V and 8 bases at J; junction bases unmatched: 4.

The rearrangement joins TRBV21-1 to TRBJ1-1; the table assigns TRBD1, which was not confirmed against the DNA. TRBV21-1 is annotated as a pseudogene. The CDR3 has 16 amino acids. The CDR3 DNA follows: TGTGCCAGCAGCAAAGCCCCGACAGGGGGGGACACTGAAGCTTTCTTT. It specifies CASSKAPTGGDTEAFF.

This clone was seen only a few times. J is TRBJ2-3 and V is TRBV19, with D maybe TRBD2 (5 bases). The CDR3 totals 16 residues. The V gene's germline CDR1 is LNHDA and CDR2 SQIVND (reference sequence). Trimming shortened V by 1 base and J by 6 bases, and 17 bases separated the two germline ends. This CDR3 reads CASSIGGLGLADTQYF. CDR3 coding DNA: TGTGCCAGTAGTATAGGAGGGTTAGGGTTGGCGGATACGCAGTATTTT.

The gene calls are TRBV10-1 and TRBJ1-1; tentative D call: TRBD1 (5 bases). The germline V and J ends were trimmed by 0 bases and 4 bases, with 9 bases remaining between them. Germline assignment: CDR1 WNHNN and CDR2 SYGVQD (reference sequence). The CDR3 length is 14 residues. The CDR3, as DNA: TGCGCCAGCAGTGAGTCCTGGGGGGGCACTGAAGCTTTCTTT. Its translation is CASSESWGGTEAFF.

The rearrangement links TRBV19 to TRBJ1-4; maybe TRBD1 (5 bases). This CDR3 has 14 residues. The ends were cut back, 3 bases at V and 7 bases at J, with 12 bases in the middle. Germline V CDR1 and CDR2: LNHDA, SQIVND (reference sequence). The CDR3 region has the DNA TGTGCCAGTAGTATGATAGGGGTCGGTGAAAAACTGTTTTTT. Protein sequence: CASSMIGVGEKLFF.

This rearrangement joins TRBV5-8 to TRBJ1-2; D gene uncertain. CDR1 and CDR2 (germline): SGHTS, YDEGEE. Between the trimmed V and J ends, which lost 0 bases and 4 bases, there was a span of 7 bases. The CDR3 contains 13 residues. CDR3 bases: TGTGCCAGCAGCTTGGGCGGATTCTATGGCTACACCTTC. The encoded protein is CASSLGGFYGYTF.

DNA for the CDR3: TGTGCCAGTAGTAGGGGGGGGCGAGAGACCCAGTACTTC. This encodes CASSRGGRETQYF. The V gene is TRBV19, the J gene TRBJ2-5; possibly TRBD2 for D (7 bases). This CDR3 has 13 amino acids. V was cut by 4 bases and J by 4 bases, with 10 bases left in between. From germline, CDR1 is LNHDA and CDR2 SQIVND (reference sequence). The full variable domain, rest sourced from reference TRBV19 and TRBJ2-5, is DGGITQSPKYLFRKEGQNVTLSCEQNLNHDAMYWYRQDPGQGLRLIYYSQIVNDFQKGDIAEGYSVSREKKESFPLTVTSAQKNPTAFYLCASSRGGRETQYFGPGTRLLVL.

This rearrangement joins TRBV19 to TRBJ1-2, with 9 bases fitting TRBD1. The junction had 8 bases not matched to a gene; V was cut back by 5 bases and J by 7 bases. This CDR3 is built from 14 residues. Germline V gene lookup returns CDR1 LNHDA and CDR2 SQIVND (reference sequence). The CDR3 nucleotides read TGTGCCAGTAGTGACCCCGGGACAGGGCGTGGCTACACCTTC. It is translated as CASSDPGTGRGYTF.

This clone was detected a few times. The chain has TRBV7-8 and TRBJ2-7; 9 bases fit TRBD1. The V and J ends lost 4 bases and 2 bases, in that order; junction bases with no gene match: 6. The CDR3 has 15 residues. Looked up from germline, CDR1 is SGHVS and CDR2 is FQNEAQ. CDR3 nucleotides: TGTGCCAGCAGCTCCCGGGACAGGGACCCCTACGAGCAGTACTTC. This gives the protein CASSSRDRDPYEQYF. Combining the CDR3 with reference TRBV7-8 and TRBJ2-7 gives the whole variable domain GAGVSQSPRYKVAKRGQDVALRCDPISGHVSLFWYQQALGQGPEFLTYFQNEAQLDKSGLPSDRFFAERPEGSVSTLKIQRTQQEDSAVYLCASSSRDRDPYEQYFGPGTRLTVT.

The chain uses TRBV5-1 and TRBJ2-6, with TRBD2 as a possible D gene (6 bases). The germline gives CDR1 SGHRS, CDR2 YFSETQ. V lost 1 base to trimming and J lost 6 bases, with 11 bases between them. The CDR3 has 15 amino acids. CDR3 amino acids: CASSLPGTEANVLTF. CDR3 nucleotide sequence: TGCGCCAGCAGCTTGCCAGGGACTGAGGCCAACGTCCTGACTTTC.